This T cell receptor beta chain is drawn from a study of cytomegalovirus exposure and HLA in healthy donors. With respect to this clone: Its antigen is still unknown.

Study results and limitations: According to reports, the classifier identified cytomegalovirus status with high specificity and sensitivity. The tendency of first-cohort TCR clusters to co-occur in the 120 or so validation repertoires emerged from a later analysis. Approximately 160 TCR beta chains were listed as cytomegalovirus-associated.

The donors were in the roughly 110-subject validation cohort, distinct from the approximately 700-subject first cohort. Profiling relied on immunoSEQ multiplex PCR, and the TCRdb table lists in-frame clones only, not all of them. The sample lists 50,000 or so clones, roughly nine tenths occurring once. This TCR was sampled from a woman aged 18-35 years in good health and CMV-seropositive. Input material: PBMCs.

CDR3 in DNA: TGTGCCAGCAGGAAAAGGGGCACCGGGGAGCTGTTTTTT. Residues: CASRKRGTGELFF. The chain links TRBV5-6 to TRBJ2-2, with a tentative D call TRBD1 (5 bases). This CDR3 contains 13 residues. Trimming took 5 bases from V and 4 from J, leaving 9 bases between them. Germline lookup yields CDR1 SGHDT and CDR2 YYEEEE.